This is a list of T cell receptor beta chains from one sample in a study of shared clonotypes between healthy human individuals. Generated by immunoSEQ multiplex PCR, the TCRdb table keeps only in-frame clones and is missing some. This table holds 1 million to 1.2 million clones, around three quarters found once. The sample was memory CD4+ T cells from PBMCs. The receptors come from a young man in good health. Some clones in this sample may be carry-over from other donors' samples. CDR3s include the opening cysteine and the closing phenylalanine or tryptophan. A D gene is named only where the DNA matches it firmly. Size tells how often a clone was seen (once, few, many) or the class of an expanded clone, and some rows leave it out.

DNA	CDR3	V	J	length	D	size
TGTGCCAGCAGCCCCCGGGGGTCCGAGCAGTACTTC	CASSPRGSEQYF	TRBV6-5	TRBJ2-7	12	-	-
TGCGCCAGCAGTGACGGACAGGGAATGAACACTGAAGCTTTCTTT	CASSDGQGMNTEAFF	TRBV10-1	TRBJ1-1	15	TRBD1	-
TGCAGCGCCAAATCAGGGGCGGGTGGCTACACCTTC	CSAKSGAGGYTF	TRBV29-1	TRBJ1-2	12	-	few
TGTGCCAGCAGCAGACGGACAGGGGGAAGCACAGATACGCAGTATTTT	CASSRRTGGSTDTQYF	TRBV5-6	TRBJ2-3	16	TRBD1	-
TGTGCCATCAGTGTAGCGGGAGGGGATGAGCAGTTCTTC	CAISVAGGDEQFF	TRBV10-3	TRBJ2-1	13	TRBD2	-
TGTGCCAGCAGCCACATGGGGGGGCCCTACGAGCAGTACTTC	CASSHMGGPYEQYF	TRBV7-9	TRBJ2-7	14	-	-
TGCGCCAGCAGCCCACAGGGGATCGGGCAGCCCCAGCATTTT	CASSPQGIGQPQHF	TRBV5-1	TRBJ1-5	14	TRBD1	-
TGCGCCAGCAGCTGGCTTGGGGTGGGCACAGATACGCAGTATTTT	CASSWLGVGTDTQYF	TRBV5-1	TRBJ2-3	15	-	-
TGTGCCAGCAGCTGGGGGCGCCGGAACACCGGGGAGCTGTTTTTT	CASSWGRRNTGELFF	TRBV28	TRBJ2-2	15	-	-
TGTGCCAGTAGTATAGCCAGGGACAGGGGTAATGAGCAGTTCTTC	CASSIARDRGNEQFF	TRBV19	TRBJ2-1	15	TRBD1	-
TGCGCCAGCAGTCCCTCTCGGGGCCACAATGAGCAGTTCTTC	CASSPSRGHNEQFF	TRBV10-1	TRBJ2-1	14	-	-
TGTGCCATCAGTATGAGCTCAGATACGCAGTATTTT	CAISMSSDTQYF	TRBV10-3	TRBJ2-3	12	-	once
TGCGCCAGCAGCCGTACAGGGGACGACTATGGCTACACCTTC	CASSRTGDDYGYTF	TRBV5-1	TRBJ1-2	14	TRBD1	-
TGTGCCAGCAGTACCAGGGCGGGTTATAACAATGAGCAGTTCTTC	CASSTRAGYNNEQFF	TRBV6-4	TRBJ2-1	15	-	-
TGTGCCAGCAGCCCCCCGGGACTAGCGGGAGGGCCGGCTGAGCAGTTCTTC	CASSPPGLAGGPAEQFF	TRBV7-9	TRBJ2-1	17	TRBD2	-
TGTGCCAGCAGCTCAGACGGGGGTTTTGAACAGCCCCAGCATTTT	CASSSDGGFEQPQHF	TRBV7-9	TRBJ1-5	15	-	few
TGTGCCAGCGGAACTACAGGGGTGGGAGATACGCAGTATTTT	CASGTTGVGDTQYF	TRBV28	TRBJ2-3	14	TRBD1	-
TGTGCCAGCAGCGTAGGGGGGCTGGAGGGAAACACCATATATTTT	CASSVGGLEGNTIYF	TRBV9	TRBJ1-3	15	-	-
TGTGCCAGCAGTTCTCCAGCGGGAGGGCCAGGGACCCAGTACTTC	CASSSPAGGPGTQYF	TRBV6-6	TRBJ2-5	15	TRBD2	few
TGTGCCACCGGGACAGGCACCTACAATGAGCAGTTCTTC	CATGTGTYNEQFF	TRBV10-3	TRBJ2-1	13	TRBD1	-
TGCGCCAGCAGCTTGGGATTACAGGGAGGAGGAAACACCATATATTTT	CASSLGLQGGGNTIYF	TRBV5-1	TRBJ1-3	16	-	-
TGCGCCAGCAGCCATCTCAGGACGGCGAACACTGAAGCTTTCTTT	CASSHLRTANTEAFF	TRBV4-3	TRBJ1-1	15	-	many
TGTGCCAGCAGGCGACTAGACGTACGCGGGAGCCTGTTCTTC	CASRRLDVRGSLFF	TRBV7-8	TRBJ2-1	14	TRBD2	-
TGTGCCATCAGTGAGTCGCGAAGACTAGGCAATCAGCCCCAGCATTTT	CAISESRRLGNQPQHF	TRBV10-3	TRBJ1-5	16	-	-
TGTGCCAGCAGTATGGTACCGGGACAGGGTCCCTCCGGCAATCAGCCCCAGCATTTT	CASSMVPGQGPSGNQPQHF	TRBV27	TRBJ1-5	19	TRBD1	-
TGTGCCAGCAGCCAAGATCCCAGCGGGAGGACCGAGCAGTACTTC	CASSQDPSGRTEQYF	TRBV4-2	TRBJ2-7	15	TRBD2	-
TGTGCCAGCGGGGGGCCAGACAATGAGCAGTTCTTC	CASGGPDNEQFF	TRBV7-3	TRBJ2-1	12	-	-
TGTGCCAGCAGCGTCAGCCTGGGGGAAGCTTTCTTT	CASSVSLGEAFF	TRBV9	TRBJ1-1	12	-	-
TGTGCCACCAGCAGCGATCGGGGGGCATTGGGAAAGACCGACGAGCAGTACTTC	CATSSDRGALGKTDEQYF	TRBV15	TRBJ2-7	18	-	-
TGTGCCAGCAGCTTACGGTTGAACACTGAAGCTTTCTTT	CASSLRLNTEAFF	TRBV7-3	TRBJ1-1	13	-	-
TGTGCCAGCAGTTACCGACCCACCTCCTACGAGCAGTACTTC	CASSYRPTSYEQYF	TRBV27	TRBJ2-7	14	-	once
TGTGCCAGCAGTGAAGGCAGGGGGAACACTGAAGCTTTCTTT	CASSEGRGNTEAFF	TRBV2	TRBJ1-1	14	-	-
TGTGCCAGGCCAGGAGGCAGGAGCCACCTTTATAGCAATCAGCCCCAGCATTTT	CARPGGRSHLYSNQPQHF	TRBV28	TRBJ1-5	18	-	-
TGTGCCAGCAGCCCCGCGGGGACAGGGCAAGACGAGCAGTACTTC	CASSPAGTGQDEQYF	TRBV28	TRBJ2-7	15	TRBD1	-
TGTGCCAGCAGTCTAGGGGGTGGGAGTAGCGGGGCCTACGAGCAGTACTTC	CASSLGGGSSGAYEQYF	TRBV28	TRBJ2-7	17	TRBD2	-
TGCAGCGTTGATCCCGGCAGGACCCGTGGGAACGAGCAGTACTTC	CSVDPGRTRGNEQYF	TRBV29-1	TRBJ2-7	15	-	-
TGTGCCAGCAGTTTATATGGCACTTACTCCTACGAGCAGTACTTC	CASSLYGTYSYEQYF	TRBV27	TRBJ2-7	15	-	-
TGTGCCAGCAGCCAGGGAGACAAAAACATTCAGTACTTC	CASSQGDKNIQYF	TRBV27	TRBJ2-4	13	-	-
TGCGCCAGCAGCTTGCTGGAGCTGGCCGGGGAGCTGTTTTTT	CASSLLELAGELFF	TRBV5-1	TRBJ2-2	14	-	-
TGTGCCAGCCAGCGGGGCTCCTACGAGCAGTACTTC	CASQRGSYEQYF	TRBV2	TRBJ2-7	12	TRBD2	many
TGTGCCAGCAGTTCCCAGTTGGGGGGCTACGAGCAGTACTTC	CASSSQLGGYEQYF	TRBV6-1	TRBJ2-7	14	-	-
TGCGCCAGCAGCTTGAGTGGCCGGGCAAATATCGACGAGCAGTACTTC	CASSLSGRANIDEQYF	TRBV5-1	TRBJ2-7	16	-	-
TGTGCCAGCAGACGACAGGGGGTAGAGACCCAGTACTTC	CASRRQGVETQYF	TRBV6-6	TRBJ2-5	13	TRBD1	few
TGTGCCACCAGCAGAGATCCCGGGGGTTATGAAAAACTGTTTTTT	CATSRDPGGYEKLFF	TRBV15	TRBJ1-4	15	-	-
TGCGCCAGCAGCCAAGGTATCTATGGCTACACCTTC	CASSQGIYGYTF	TRBV4-3	TRBJ1-2	12	-	-
TGTGCCATCAGCACGGAACCCGGGCTTGGTAACTATGGCTACACCTTC	CAISTEPGLGNYGYTF	TRBV10-3	TRBJ1-2	16	-	-
TGTGCCAGCACCCCAAGGGCAGGGGGCCGGCAGCCCCAGCATTTT	CASTPRAGGRQPQHF	TRBV28	TRBJ1-5	15	TRBD1	-
TGCGCCAGCAGCCCGACAGGGCCTAGCACAGATACGCAGTATTTT	CASSPTGPSTDTQYF	TRBV5-1	TRBJ2-3	15	TRBD1	once
TGCGCCAGCAGCCCAGAACGCTATTACAATGAGCAGTTCTTC	CASSPERYYNEQFF	TRBV4-1	TRBJ2-1	14	-	-
TGTGCCAGCAGCTCACTGACAGGAAACACTGAAGCTTTCTTT	CASSSLTGNTEAFF	TRBV7-6	TRBJ1-1	14	-	-
TGTGCCATCAGTGATCCACAACGCGACTCACCCCTCCACTTT	CAISDPQRDSPLHF	TRBV10-3	TRBJ1-6	14	-	once
TGTGCCAGCACCCCCGTAGAGACCCAGTACTTC	CASTPVETQYF	TRBV7-2	TRBJ2-5	11	-	-
TGTGCCAGCAGCAAGGATAAGTACGAGCAGTACTTC	CASSKDKYEQYF	TRBV7-3	TRBJ2-7	12	-	-
TGTGCCAGCAGCCAACGCCAGAGCTACTATGGCTACACCTTC	CASSQRQSYYGYTF	TRBV4-2	TRBJ1-2	14	-	few
TGTGCCTGGAGTTTTTCTCTCCCTGGGGCCAACGTCCTGACTTTC	CAWSFSLPGANVLTF	TRBV30	TRBJ2-6	15	-	-
TGTGCCAGCAGTTTATCACCAGCCGTCTACGAGCAGTACTTC	CASSLSPAVYEQYF	TRBV27	TRBJ2-7	14	-	few
TGTGCCAGCAGCCCGTCGGGGGGCGGGAATCCCTCTTATGGCTACACCTTC	CASSPSGGGNPSYGYTF	TRBV7-6	TRBJ1-2	17	-	-
TGCGCCAGCAGCCAAGTCCGGGGAAGCCATCGGGAAAAACTGTTTTTT	CASSQVRGSHREKLFF	TRBV4-1	TRBJ1-4	16	-	once